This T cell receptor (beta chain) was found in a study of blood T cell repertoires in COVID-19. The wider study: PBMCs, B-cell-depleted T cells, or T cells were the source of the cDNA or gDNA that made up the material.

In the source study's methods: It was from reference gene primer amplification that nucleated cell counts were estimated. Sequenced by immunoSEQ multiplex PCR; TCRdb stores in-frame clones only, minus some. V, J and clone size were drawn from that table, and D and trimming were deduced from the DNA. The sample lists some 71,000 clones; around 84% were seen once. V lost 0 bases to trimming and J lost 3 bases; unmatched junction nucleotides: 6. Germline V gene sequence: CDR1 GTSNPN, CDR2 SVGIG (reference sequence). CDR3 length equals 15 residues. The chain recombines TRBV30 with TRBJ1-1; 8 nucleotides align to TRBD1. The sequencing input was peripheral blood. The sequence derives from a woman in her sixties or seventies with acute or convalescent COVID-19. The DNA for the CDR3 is TGTGCCTGGAGTGTAATCAGGGGGCGAGACACTGAAGCTTTCTTT. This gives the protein CAWSVIRGRDTEAFF.